This entry features one TCR beta chain sequence. The sample comes from a study of T-cell memory formation after mild COVID-19. CDR3 size: 14 residues. Germline V lookup: CDR1 LGHNA, CDR2 YNFKEQ. The trim removed 4 bases at V and 8 bases at J, leaving 7 bases unmatched. TCRdb used MiXCR to reprocess the 5' RACE reads, holding one entry per CDR3 protein. This table has about 400,000 distinct CDR3 sequences, under 25% appearing once. This clonotype was obtained from an adult woman who had mild COVID-19 (a few samples of this study predate the infection). Cell type and time point are not known. The rearrangement links TRBV4-2 to TRBJ2-1; 8 bases line up with TRBD1. The sample consisted of PBMCs or a T cell subset sorted from them (not recorded which). CDR3 region: CASSPGQARDEQFF. CDR3 in DNA: TGTGCCAGCAGCCCGGGACAGGCGCGGGATGAGCAGTTCTTC.